What follows is one T cell receptor beta chain and its context. J lost 7 bases, V lost 6 bases, and 16 bases had no gene match. The CDR3 totals 15 residues. Looked up from germline, CDR1 is DFQATT and CDR2 is SNEGSKA (reference sequence). These data belong to a study of identical twins. A single record per CDR3 protein comes from TCRdb applying MiXCR to the 5' RACE reads. Of 600,000 to 700,000 distinct CDR3 sequences listed, around 21% are singletons. The same data also contributed to another study, on T cells expressing NK-cell markers. That source notes: According to the study, TCR beta repertoires originated from sorted CD3+CD56+NKG2C+, CD3+CD56+NKG2C- and CD3+CD56-NKG2C+ T cells.

This sequence originates from a woman aged 18 to 35 in good health. Sequencing used PBMCs. The chain links TRBV20-1 to TRBJ2-3, with 7 bases that match TRBD2. In DNA, the CDR3 is TGCAGTGCCTTCCCCGGGGCTAGCGGCCGAAATACGCAGTATTTT. This encodes CSAFPGASGRNTQYF.